This T cell receptor (beta chain) came from a study of blood T cell repertoires in COVID-19 (dated by TCRdb to 2018 to 2021). As for the study more broadly: Samples covering the acute and convalescent phases of COVID-19 were provided by collaborators in the United States, Italy and Spain. The material from the prospective study consisted of cDNA or gDNA derived from T cells, B-cell-depleted T cells, or PBMCs. Subjects who had been exposed to COVID-19, were actively infected with it, or had recovered from it provided the deeply sampled blood TCRbeta repertoires that made up the dataset. The repertoires were released in a freely available public database meant as a resource for research on the immune response to SARS-CoV-2. The samples were drawn from two sources: the first 160 participants of the ongoing ImmuneRACE study, and about 1,300 subjects contributed by 6 global collaborators. Nearly every sample came with metadata listing a de-identified subject ID, COVID-19 status, age in years and sex. Where available, HLA class I and class II types were obtained from metadata supplied by the sample provider rather than from assay-based typing. Study-wide findings and limitations: The quantity of clinical and demographic metadata differed by source and by participant and was supplied without curation.

Enrolling through a virtual design, the prospective study's participants ranged in age from roughly 18 to 100 years and lived across some 23 United States geographic areas. Cohort assignment in the prospective study relied on participant-reported clinical history from a screening survey and a study questionnaire. Exposed participants were defined as having been in contact with someone with a PCR-confirmed or clinician-diagnosed COVID-19 case within 2 weeks of study entry. In the prospective study, whole blood, serum and a nasopharyngeal or oropharyngeal swab were collected from each participant by mobile phlebotomists. Over a roughly two-month period, participants in the prospective study had the option of providing additional blood draws and questionnaires. Before DNA extraction, prospective study blood samples were shipped either frozen or at room temperature. On this clone itself: There is no known antigen for this receptor. Base quality data are lacking; no much larger clone is found one base away.

The immunoSEQ Assay, a bias-controlled multiplex PCR, was used to amplify TCRbeta CDR3 regions from genomic DNA. In the source study's methods: Nucleated cell counts per sample were estimated from amplification of reference gene primers within the assay. To quantify the absolute abundance of each unique TCRbeta CDR3 rearrangement, sequence reads were collapsed and filtered. Productive Simpson clonality was computed per sample as the square root of Simpson's diversity index over productive rearrangements. TCRdb mirrors the immuneACCESS table, restricted to in-frame sequences. Some clones are absent from its copies; in checked studies, under half trace to an unresolved V gene, and the reason for the others is unknown. V and J calls plus clone size are reproduced from that table; the DNA served to infer D and trimming. Within this sample are about 64,000 clones, with under 80% of them counted one time only. Approximately 50% of the sample comes from the top ten.

The germline V gene encodes CDR1 SGHDT and CDR2 YYEEEE. V loses 5 bases, J loses 5 bases, and the germline ends lie 10 bases apart. Taken from cysteine to phenylalanine, the CDR3 has 12 residues. Only the CDR3 region is kept as DNA, spanning 36 bases read in frame from base 1. Recombination joined TRBV5-6 with TRBJ1-1; TRBD1 is possibly the D segment (5 matching bases). Material: PBMCs or T cells enriched from blood (not recorded which). The clonotype was recovered from a woman in her sixties who had been exposed to COVID-19. The DNA reads TGTGCCAGCAGTTTCGGGGGAACTGAAGCTTTCTTT. This encodes CASSFGGTEAFF.